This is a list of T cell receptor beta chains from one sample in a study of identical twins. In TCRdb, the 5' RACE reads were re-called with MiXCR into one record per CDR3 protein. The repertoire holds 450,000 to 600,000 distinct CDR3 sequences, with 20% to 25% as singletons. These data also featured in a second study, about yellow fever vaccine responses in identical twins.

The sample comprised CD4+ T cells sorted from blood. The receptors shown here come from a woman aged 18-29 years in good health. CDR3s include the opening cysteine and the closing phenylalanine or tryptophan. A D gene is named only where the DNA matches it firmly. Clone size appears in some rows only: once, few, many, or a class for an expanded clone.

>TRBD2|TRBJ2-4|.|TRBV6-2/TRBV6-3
TGTGCCAGCAGTGTCGAGCGGGAGAACAAAAACATTCAGTACTTC
CASSVERENKNIQYF
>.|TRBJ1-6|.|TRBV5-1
TGCGCCAGCAGCTTGGAGGGCAGTAATTCACCCCTCCACTTT
CASSLEGSNSPLHF
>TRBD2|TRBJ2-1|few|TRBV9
TGTGCCAGCAGCGTCGCTAGCGGGAGAATAAGTTCGGGCCTTGAGCAGTTCTTC
CASSVASGRISSGLEQFF
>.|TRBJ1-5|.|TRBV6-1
TGTGCCAGCAGTGAAGCTGGACCCTCCGGGCAGCCCCAGCATTTT
CASSEAGPSGQPQHF
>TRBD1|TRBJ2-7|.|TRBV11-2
TGTGCCAGCACCCTGAACCTCGGACAGGGCTACGAGCAGTACTTC
CASTLNLGQGYEQYF
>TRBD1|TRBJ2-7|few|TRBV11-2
TGTGCCAGCAGCTGGACAGGAAATGTCAACGAGCAGTACTTC
CASSWTGNVNEQYF
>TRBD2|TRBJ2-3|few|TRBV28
TGTGCCAGCATTAGCGGGATAACAGATACGCAGTATTTT
CASISGITDTQYF
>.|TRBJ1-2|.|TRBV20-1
TGCAGTGCTAGAGCTGGGTCGGGTTATGGCTACACCTTC
CSARAGSGYGYTF
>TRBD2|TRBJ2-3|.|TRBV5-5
TGTGCCAGCAGCATCGGGACTAGCGGGGGCCAAGATACGCAGTATTTT
CASSIGTSGGQDTQYF
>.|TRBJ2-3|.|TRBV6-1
TGTGCCAGCAGTCATGGGCTGGGCACTAGCACAGATACGCAGTATTTT
CASSHGLGTSTDTQYF
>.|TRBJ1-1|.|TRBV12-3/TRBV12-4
TGTGCCAGCAGTTTAGACTATAGCATCATGAACACTGAAGCTTTCTTT
CASSLDYSIMNTEAFF
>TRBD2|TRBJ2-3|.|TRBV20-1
TGCAGTGCTGGGTCAGGGGCTAGGGGTAGCGGGAGAGCGGATACGCAGTATTTT
CSAGSGARGSGRADTQYF
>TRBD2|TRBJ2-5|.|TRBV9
TGTGCCAGCAGCGTAGTCCCTAGCGGGGGGGAAGAGACCCAGTACTTC
CASSVVPSGGEETQYF
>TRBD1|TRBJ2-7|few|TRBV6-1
TGTGCCAGCAGTGAAGGGACAGGGGTTAGGGAGCAGTACTTC
CASSEGTGVREQYF
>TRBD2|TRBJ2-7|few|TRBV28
TGTGCCAGCAGTAGTCCGGGACTAGTAAACGAGCAGTACTTC
CASSSPGLVNEQYF
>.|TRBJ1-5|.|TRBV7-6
TGTGCCAGCAGCTCACGCCGGGGAGAGGGCAATCAGCCCCAGCATTTT
CASSSRRGEGNQPQHF
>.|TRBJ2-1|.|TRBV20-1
TGCAGTGCTAGCGGGAGTTTCGATGAGCAGTTCTTC
CSASGSFDEQFF
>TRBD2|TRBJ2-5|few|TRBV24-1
TGTGCCACCAGTGACCGGACTAGCGGGAGGGCCGGTGAGACCCAGTACTTC
CATSDRTSGRAGETQYF
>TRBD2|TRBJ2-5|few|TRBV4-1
TGCGCCAGCAGCCAAGATCCTTTACTAGCGGGCCAAGAGACCCAGTACTTC
CASSQDPLLAGQETQYF
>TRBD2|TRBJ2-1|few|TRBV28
TGTGCCAGCAGTTTCCAGGGACTAGCGGGAGGAGTGGATGAGCAGTTCTTC
CASSFQGLAGGVDEQFF
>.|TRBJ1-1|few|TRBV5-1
TGCGCCAGCAGCCCAAACTGGGGCTCTGGCGCCGGGGAGACTGAAGCTTTCTTT
CASSPNWGSGAGETEAFF
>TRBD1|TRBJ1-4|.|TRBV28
TGTGCCAGCAGTTTATCTAGACTTGCCGGGACAGCTAATGAAAAACTGTTTTTT
CASSLSRLAGTANEKLFF
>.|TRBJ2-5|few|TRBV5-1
TGCGCCAGCAGCCCGGACGGTCGGGGGCGGGAAGAGACCCAGTACTTC
CASSPDGRGREETQYF
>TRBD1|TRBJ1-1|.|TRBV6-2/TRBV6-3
TGTGCCAGCAGCCCCCGGGACAGATTGAACACTGAAGCTTTCTTT
CASSPRDRLNTEAFF
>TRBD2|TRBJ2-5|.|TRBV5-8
TGTGCCAGCAACAAGCGGGAGGTCCAAGAGACCCAGTACTTC
CASNKREVQETQYF
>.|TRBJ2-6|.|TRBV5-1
TGCGCCAGCAGCAATACACAGGGAGCGGGGGCCAACGTCCTGACTTTC
CASSNTQGAGANVLTF
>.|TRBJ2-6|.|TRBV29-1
TGCAGCGTCATTCTGTTGCTTCGCTCTGGGGCCAACGTCCTGACTTTC
CSVILLLRSGANVLTF
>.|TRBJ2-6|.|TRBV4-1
TGCGCCAGCAGCCAGCCCCATCAGGGGGCCAACGTCCTGACTTTC
CASSQPHQGANVLTF
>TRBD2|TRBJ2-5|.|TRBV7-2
TGTGCCAGCAGCATAAACCCGGGAGGGACCCAAGAGACCCAGTACTTC
CASSINPGGTQETQYF
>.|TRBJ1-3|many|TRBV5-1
TGCGCCAGCAGCTTGGGAGAGGTATCCTCTGGAAACACCATATATTTT
CASSLGEVSSGNTIYF